These 5 T cell receptor beta chains came from one sample sequenced in a study of Ad26.COV2.S vaccination and SARS-CoV-2 variants. Regarding treatment: around 19 received Ad26.COV2.S at low or high dose, single or two shots; 5 received placebo; per-sample allocation not given. After the first vaccine or placebo injection, samples were drawn on day 63. Only in-frame clones appear in the TCRdb table, and some are missing; sequencing was by immunoSEQ multiplex PCR. Among a few hundred thousand clones listed, approximately 90% were seen once. The sample consisted of peripheral blood, taken in a trial of Ad26.COV2.S vaccine versus placebo. These receptors came from a person between 18 and 59 years old who received the Ad26.COV2.S COVID-19 vaccine or a placebo.

This clone showed up just once. The chain couples TRBV28 to TRBJ2-1, with 14 bases aligning to TRBD2. Per the germline V gene, CDR1 is MDHEN and CDR2 is SYDVKM. CDR3 length equals 19 residues. V was pared by 3 bases and J by 4 bases, with 11 bases of the junction left unmatched. CDR3 protein: CASSFPPGTSGGRYNEQFF. CDR3 DNA: TGTGCCAGCAGTTTCCCCCCCGGGACTAGCGGGGGCCGGTACAATGAGCAGTTCTTC. Filled out from reference TRBV28 and TRBJ2-1, the complete variable domain reads DVKVTQSSRYLVKRTGEKVFLECVQDMDHENMFWYRQDPGLGLRLIYFSYDVKMKEKGDIPEGYSVSREKKERFSLILESASTNQTSMYLCASSFPPGTSGGRYNEQFFGPGTRLTVL.

This clone was recorded once. V usage is TRBV4-2 and J usage is TRBJ1-2; D may be TRBD1 (6 bases). The CDR3 is 15 amino acids. Trimming stripped 5 bases from V and 5 bases from J, with 18 bases between. The germline CDR1 and CDR2 sequences are LGHNA and YNFKEQ. Here the CDR3 reads CASSSHRAEGYGYTF. Written as DNA, the CDR3 is TGTGCCAGCAGCTCCCACAGGGCCGAGGGGTATGGCTACACCTTC.

This clone was seen more than once but under ten times. V and J are TRBV29-1 and TRBJ1-2; 9 nucleotides line up with TRBD1. V gave up 6 bases and J gave up 2 bases; unmatched junction bases: 7. Germline V gene lookup returns CDR1 SQVTM and CDR2 ANQGSEA. The CDR3 extends over 14 amino acids. The CDR3 DNA sequence: TGCAGCGTGGCCGGGACAGGGATAAACTATGGCTACACCTTC. Amino acid sequence: CSVAGTGINYGYTF.

The chain couples TRBV5-1 to TRBJ2-2, with unresolved D. V was clipped by 1 base and J by 5 bases, with 12 bases between them. Germline CDR1 and CDR2: SGHRS and YFSETQ. This CDR3 contains 15 residues. CDR3 in amino acids: CASSLNIPNTGELFF. Written as DNA, the CDR3 is TGCGCCAGCAGCTTGAACATTCCCAATACCGGGGAGCTGTTTTTT.

The rearrangement links TRBV9 to TRBJ1-3, with D uncertain. Looked up from germline, CDR1 is SGDLS and CDR2 is YYNGEE. The CDR3 runs 13 residues. Trimming pared 0 bases from V and 8 bases from J, leaving 9 bases between. This CDR3 is CASSVGGSDTIYF. CDR3 DNA sequence: TGTGCCAGCAGCGTAGGTGGGTCGGACACCATATATTTT.